A selection of T cell receptor beta chains follows, all from one sample in a study of shared clonotypes between healthy human individuals. The table came from immunoSEQ multiplex PCR; TCRdb's copy has only in-frame clones and leaves some out. The table lists about 520,000 clones, more than 95% of them singletons. The sample taken for sequencing was naive CD4+ T cells sorted from blood. The receptors originated from a woman in her twenties or thirties in good health. Both conserved end residues are part of each CDR3.

TRBJ1-2,TRBV28,CASSLAVRGRKGYTF
TRBJ1-5,TRBV6-5,CASRGSNQPQHF
TRBJ1-2,TRBV10-2,CASNQNRGHGYTF
TRBJ2-2,TRBV10-3,CAIKRQDDAGELFF
TRBJ1-4,TRBV14,CASSQHPRDSYATNEKLFF
TRBJ2-1,TRBV5-5,CASSFYLPEFRPHNEQFF
TRBJ2-3,TRBV27,CASKSGSRTDTQYF
TRBJ2-3,TRBV18,CASSPGGWGTDTQYF
TRBJ2-3,TRBV7-8,CASNNIAGGRGTDTQYF
TRBJ2-5,TRBV28,CASSSGVQETQYF
TRBJ2-5,TRBV29-1,CSVDKARETQYF
TRBJ1-2,TRBV7-2,CASSSYRGRGYGYTF
TRBJ2-3,TRBV18,CASSRDSTDTQYF
TRBJ1-1,TRBV6-5,CASRPDRGRNTEAFF
TRBJ1-4,TRBV7-9,CASSSSDGEKLFF
TRBJ2-5,TRBV9,CASSVGSGSETQYF
TRBJ1-2,TRBV5-1,CASSLQGEGGYTF
TRBJ2-7,TRBV5-4,CASSSRSGSTNEQYF
TRBJ2-2,TRBV6-4,CASSETSITGELFF
TRBJ1-4,TRBV5-1,CASSLVRGSSNEKLFF
TRBJ2-7,TRBV10-1,CASSDKAGTALYEQYF
TRBJ2-7,TRBV4-1,CASSQDGIRTSASYEQYF
TRBJ1-1,TRBV5-8,CASQLPGTVNTEAFF
TRBJ2-1,TRBV5-1,CASRGGPSNNEQFF
TRBJ1-3,TRBV6-1,CASSEARRGNTIYF
TRBJ2-7,TRBV27,CASSFRLAGAYEQYF
TRBJ1-1,TRBV5-1,CASSLFPATSNTYTEAFF
TRBJ2-7,TRBV29-1,CSVGGGSSYEQYF
TRBJ1-1,TRBV5-1,CASSLRGILQLTEAFF
TRBJ2-7,TRBV30,CAWSWGGIRYEQYF
TRBJ2-7,TRBV18,CASSHGQDYEQYF
TRBJ1-2,TRBV29-1,CSVRDSLVVGYTF
TRBJ1-1,TRBV29-1,CSVLESEAFF
TRBJ2-5,TRBV4-2,CASSQGGTSGYQETQYF
TRBJ2-3,TRBV28,CASENGGTDTQYF
TRBJ1-4,TRBV2,CASIRGEKLFF
TRBJ2-3,TRBV18,CASSPLIQPIEKLDTQYF
-,TRBV7-9,CASSLMGGSSYEQYF
TRBJ2-1,TRBV7-9,CASSPTSGNSYNEQFF
TRBJ1-4,TRBV9,CASSVSTDSIEKLFF
TRBJ2-7,TRBV11-3,CASSFVTSAEQYF
TRBJ2-2,TRBV18,CASSPPGAPGTGELFF
TRBJ1-3,TRBV4-1,CASSQLWGKGSGNTIYF
TRBJ1-5,TRBV5-5,CASSFRDQPQHF
TRBJ2-7,TRBV28,CSTSPGQTYEQYF
TRBJ1-5,TRBV28,CASHDSFGGGDNQPQHF
TRBJ1-2,TRBV6-5,CASSLGRVYGYTF
TRBJ2-1,TRBV5-1,CASGMGLAGGDEQFF
TRBJ1-5,TRBV11-2,CASSLDRVQPQHF
TRBJ2-3,TRBV28,CASSFYLRGGDTQYF
TRBJ1-2,TRBV9,CASSGTGYYGYTF
TRBJ2-5,TRBV28,CASSLILKETQYF
TRBJ1-1,TRBV5-5,CASSFGTEGTEAFF
TRBJ2-3,TRBV5-1,CASNPAGGPGDTQYF